The next 8 T cell receptor beta chains were all read from a single sample in a study of CD8+CD57+ T cells in acquired aplastic anemia. The use of genomic DNA as template underpinned the TCR beta VDJ and CDR3 profiling. A single record per CDR3 protein comes from TCRdb applying MiXCR to the reads. This sample carries 95,000 to 120,000 distinct CDR3 sequences, around 49% of them seen once, and the ten largest clones take 30% to 35%. Source material: sorted CD4+, CD8+, or CD8+CD57+ T cells (not recorded which) from PBMCs. The source is a human donor in good health, serving as a control.

This clonotype was recorded many times. This chain joins TRBV5-4 and TRBJ1-2; D ambiguous. Germline V gene lookup returns CDR1 SGHNT and CDR2 YYREEE (reference sequence). CDR3 length: 15 amino acids. V lost 0 bases, J lost 0 bases, and 9 bases lay in between. DNA of the CDR3: TGTGCCAGCAGCTTGGTTCCAGACTCTAACTATGGCTACACCTTC. Amino acids: CASSLVPDSNYGYTF. The full variable domain, its missing parts supplied by reference TRBV5-4 and TRBJ1-2, is ETGVTQSPTHLIKTRGQQVTLRCSSQSGHNTVSWYQQALGQGPQFIFQYYREEENGRGNFPPRFSGLQFPNYSSELNVNALELDDSALYLCASSLVPDSNYGYTFGSGTRLTVV.

This chain uses TRBV20-1 with TRBJ1-2; D possibly corresponds to TRBD1 (6 bases). The V and J ends lost 2 bases and 2 bases respectively, with 9 bases between them. Germline V gene lookup returns CDR1 DFQATT and CDR2 SNEGSKA (reference sequence). The CDR3 length is 13 residues. CDR3: CSARWDTNYGYTF. The CDR3 bases are TGCAGTGCTAGATGGGACACCAACTATGGCTACACCTTC.

The V gene is TRBV7-2, the J gene TRBJ1-2, with D perhaps TRBD1 (6 bases). The V gene lost 2 bases and the J gene lost 5 bases, with 12 bases spanning the gap. The CDR3 totals 14 residues. Germline CDR1 reads SGHTA; CDR2 reads FQGNSA. CDR3 amino acids: CASSLSPGQYGYTF. The CDR3 nucleotides read TGTGCCAGCAGCTTAAGTCCGGGACAATATGGCTACACCTTC.

The chain is built from TRBV5-1 and TRBJ1-3; 7 nucleotides align to TRBD1. CDR1 and CDR2 (germline): SGHRS, YFSETQ. CDR3 size: 16 residues. Losses at the gene ends were 3 bases for V and 0 bases for J; bases not matched to a gene: 6. CDR3 residues: CASSWGTAYSGNTIYF. CDR3 in DNA: TGCGCCAGCAGCTGGGGGACAGCTTACTCTGGAAACACCATATATTTT.

The gene calls are TRBV19 and TRBJ1-4; 8 positions match TRBD1. Germline assignment: CDR1 LNHDA and CDR2 SQIVND (reference sequence). After removal of 5 bases from V and 5 bases from J, the junction contained 7 bases not matched to a gene. This CDR3 has 15 residues. CDR3 DNA: TGTGCCAGTAGTGAGGACAGGGTGCGGAATGAAAAACTGTTTTTT. Protein sequence: CASSEDRVRNEKLFF.

As for this clonotype: An end of the junction differs from the germline gene, which may be a read error. The rearrangement links TRBV9 to TRBJ2-3; 10 bases agree with TRBD2. Germline V lookup: CDR1 SGDLS, CDR2 YYNGEE. The CDR3 has 15 amino acids. CDR3 residues: CASSPSGGAPDTRYF. The CDR3 DNA reads as TGTGCCAGCAGCCCAAGCGGGGGGGCCCCAGATACGCGGTATTTT.

The J gene is TRBJ2-1, the V gene TRBV6-1; 11 bases fit TRBD1. The germline V gene has CDR1 MNHNS and CDR2 SASEGT. The CDR3 spans 13 residues. V dropped 8 bases and J dropped 6; count of bases not matched to a gene: 3. CDR3 sequence: CASGTGGFNEQFF. The CDR3, as DNA: TGTGCCAGCGGGACAGGGGGTTTCAATGAGCAGTTCTTC.

This clonotype was seen just once. This may stem from a read error, because a much larger clone lies one nucleotide away. The chain links TRBV25-1 to TRBJ2-5; 10 bases line up with TRBD2. Germline loops: CDR1 MGHDK, CDR2 SYGVNS. The CDR3 totals 14 residues. The V gene end was trimmed by 8 bases and the J gene end by 4 bases; junction bases not matched to a gene: 7. In DNA form, the CDR3 reads TGTGCCAGCGGTTTCGGACTAGCGGCAGAGACCCAGTACTTC. Translating it yields CASGFGLAAETQYF.